Listed below are T cell receptor beta chains from one sample, sequenced in a study of Ad26.COV2.S vaccination and SARS-CoV-2 variants. Repertoires were generated with immunoSEQ multiplex PCR, while TCRdb's copy carries only in-frame clones and drops some. The data hold 350,000 to 450,000 clones, with just over 90% observed a single time. The input for sequencing was peripheral blood, taken after recovery from COVID-19. The receptors stem from a human donor who had recovered from COVID-19. CDR3s include the opening cysteine and the closing phenylalanine or tryptophan. The order of the fields is V gene, J gene, D gene, clone size, CDR3 protein, CDR3 DNA. The D gene is left open where the match is weak. Only some rows state a clone size, as once, few, many or a class for expanded clones.

TRBV27	TRBJ1-1	.	.	CASSLLDTPNTEAFF	TGTGCCAGCAGTTTATTGGACACCCCGAACACTGAAGCTTTCTTT
TRBV5-6	TRBJ1-5	.	.	CASSLFRYSNQPQHF	TGTGCCAGCAGCTTGTTCCGATATAGCAATCAGCCCCAGCATTTT
TRBV6-5	TRBJ2-7	TRBD2	once	CATTGLAGTYEQYF	TGTGCCACCACCGGACTAGCGGGGACCTACGAGCAGTACTTC
TRBV5-6	TRBJ2-5	TRBD1	.	CASSHGTGGIQETQYF	TGTGCCAGCAGCCACGGGACAGGGGGAATCCAAGAGACCCAGTACTTC
TRBV27	TRBJ1-6	TRBD1	few	CASTGDRGLKNSPLHF	TGTGCCAGCACTGGCGACAGGGGGCTAAAGAATTCACCCCTCCACTTT
TRBV11-3	TRBJ2-2	.	.	CASSLNTGELFF	TGTGCCAGCAGCTTAAACACCGGGGAGCTGTTTTTT
TRBV7-9	TRBJ1-1	TRBD1	.	CASSSGQGNTEAFF	TGTGCCAGCAGCTCGGGACAGGGGAACACTGAAGCTTTCTTT
TRBV5-1	TRBJ2-5	.	.	CASSLPSQETQYF	TGCGCCAGCAGCTTGCCATCACAAGAGACCCAGTACTTC
TRBV3-1/TRBV3-2	TRBJ2-1	.	.	CASSQDSPPHEQFF	TGTGCCAGCAGCCAAGATTCGCCCCCCCATGAGCAGTTCTTC
TRBV6-6	TRBJ2-5	.	.	CASSYRSMGARETQYF	TGTGCCAGCAGTTACCGGTCTATGGGGGCTAGGGAGACCCAGTACTTC